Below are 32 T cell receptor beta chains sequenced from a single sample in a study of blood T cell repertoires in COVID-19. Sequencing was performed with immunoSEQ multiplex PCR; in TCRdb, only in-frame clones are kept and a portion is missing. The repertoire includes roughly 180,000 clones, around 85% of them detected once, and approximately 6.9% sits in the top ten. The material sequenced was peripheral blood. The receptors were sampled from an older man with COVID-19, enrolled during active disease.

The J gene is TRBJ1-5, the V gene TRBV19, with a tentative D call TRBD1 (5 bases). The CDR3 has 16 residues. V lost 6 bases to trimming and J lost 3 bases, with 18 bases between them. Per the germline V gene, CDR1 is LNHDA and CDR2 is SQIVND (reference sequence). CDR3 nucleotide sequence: TGTGCCAGTAGCTCCAGGACACCATGGAACAATCAGCCCCAGCATTTT. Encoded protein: CASSSRTPWNNQPQHF.

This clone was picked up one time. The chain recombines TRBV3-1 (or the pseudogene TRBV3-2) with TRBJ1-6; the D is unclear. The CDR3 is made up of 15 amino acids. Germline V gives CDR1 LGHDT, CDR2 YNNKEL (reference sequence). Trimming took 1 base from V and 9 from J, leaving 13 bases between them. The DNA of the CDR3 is TGTGCCAGCAGCCAAGGAGGAGGCGTCCTTTCACCCCTCCACTTT. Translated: CASSQGGGVLSPLHF.

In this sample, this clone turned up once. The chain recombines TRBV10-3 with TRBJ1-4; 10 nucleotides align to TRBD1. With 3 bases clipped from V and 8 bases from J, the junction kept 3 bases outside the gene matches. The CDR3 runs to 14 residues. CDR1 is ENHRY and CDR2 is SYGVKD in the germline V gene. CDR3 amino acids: CAISDGDRGEKLFF. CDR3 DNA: TGTGCCATCAGTGATGGGGACAGGGGAGAAAAACTGTTTTTT.

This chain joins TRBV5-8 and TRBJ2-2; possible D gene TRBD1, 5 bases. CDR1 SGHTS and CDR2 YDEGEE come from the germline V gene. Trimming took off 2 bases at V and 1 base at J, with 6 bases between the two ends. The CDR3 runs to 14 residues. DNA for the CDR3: TGTGCCAGCAGCTTCGGACAGAACACCGGGGAGCTGTTTTTT. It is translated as CASSFGQNTGELFF.

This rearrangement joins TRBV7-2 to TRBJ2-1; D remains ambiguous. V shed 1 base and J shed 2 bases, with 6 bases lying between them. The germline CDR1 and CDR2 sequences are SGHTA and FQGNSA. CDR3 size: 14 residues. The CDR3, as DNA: TGTGCCAGCAGCTTAGGCCTAGCCTACAATGAGCAGTTCTTC. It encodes CASSLGLAYNEQFF.

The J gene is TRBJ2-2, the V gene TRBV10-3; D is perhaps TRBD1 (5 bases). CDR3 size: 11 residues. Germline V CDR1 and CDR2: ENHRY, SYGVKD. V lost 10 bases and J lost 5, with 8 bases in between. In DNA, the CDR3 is TGTGCCACTCAGGGTACCGGGGAGCTGTTTTTT. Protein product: CATQGTGELFF.

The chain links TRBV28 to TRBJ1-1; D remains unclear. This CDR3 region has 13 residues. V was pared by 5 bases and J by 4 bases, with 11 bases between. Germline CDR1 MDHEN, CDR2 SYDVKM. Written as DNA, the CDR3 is TGTGCCAGCAGTCCTAATGGAGGCACTGAAGCTTTCTTT. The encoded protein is CASSPNGGTEAFF.

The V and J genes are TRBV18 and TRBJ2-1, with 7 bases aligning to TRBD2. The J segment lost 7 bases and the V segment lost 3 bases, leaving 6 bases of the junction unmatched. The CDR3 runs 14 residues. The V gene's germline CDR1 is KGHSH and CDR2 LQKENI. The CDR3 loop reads CASSPGRATNEQFF. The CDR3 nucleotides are TGTGCCAGCTCACCGGGGAGGGCTACGAATGAGCAGTTCTTC.

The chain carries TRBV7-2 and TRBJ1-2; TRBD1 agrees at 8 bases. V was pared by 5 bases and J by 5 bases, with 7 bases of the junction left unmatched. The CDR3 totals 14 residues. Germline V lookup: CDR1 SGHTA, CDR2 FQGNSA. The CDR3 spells CASSPDRVWYGYTF. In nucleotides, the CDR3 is TGTGCCAGCAGCCCGGACAGGGTTTGGTATGGCTACACCTTC.

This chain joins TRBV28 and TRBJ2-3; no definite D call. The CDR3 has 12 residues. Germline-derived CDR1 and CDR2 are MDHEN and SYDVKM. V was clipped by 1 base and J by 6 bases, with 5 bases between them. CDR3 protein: CASSLSGDTQYF. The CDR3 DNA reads TGTGCCAGCAGTTTATCCGGGGATACGCAGTATTTT.

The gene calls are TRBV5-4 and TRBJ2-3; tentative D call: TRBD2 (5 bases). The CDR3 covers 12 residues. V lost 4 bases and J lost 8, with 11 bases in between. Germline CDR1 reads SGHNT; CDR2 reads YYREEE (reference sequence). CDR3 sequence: CASSVTTGTQYF. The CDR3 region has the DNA TGTGCCAGCAGCGTGACTACGGGTACGCAGTATTTT.

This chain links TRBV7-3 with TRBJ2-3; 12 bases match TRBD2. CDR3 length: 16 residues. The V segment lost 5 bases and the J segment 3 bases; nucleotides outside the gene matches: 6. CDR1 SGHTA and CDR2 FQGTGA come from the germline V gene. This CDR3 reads CASSPTLAGGTDTQYF. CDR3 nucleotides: TGTGCCAGCAGCCCCACACTAGCGGGGGGAACAGATACGCAGTATTTT.

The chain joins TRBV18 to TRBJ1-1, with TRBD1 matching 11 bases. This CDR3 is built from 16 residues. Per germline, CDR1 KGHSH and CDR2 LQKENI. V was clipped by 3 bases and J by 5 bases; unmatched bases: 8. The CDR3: CASSPGQGAPFTEAFF. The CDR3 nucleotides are TGTGCCAGCTCACCCGGACAGGGGGCTCCCTTTACTGAAGCTTTCTTT.

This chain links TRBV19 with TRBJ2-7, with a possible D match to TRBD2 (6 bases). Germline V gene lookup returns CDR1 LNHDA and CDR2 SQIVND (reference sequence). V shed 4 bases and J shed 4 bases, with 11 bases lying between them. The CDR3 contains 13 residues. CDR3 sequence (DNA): TGTGCCAGTAGTAGCCCCGGGAGATACGAGCAGTACTTC. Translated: CASSSPGRYEQYF.

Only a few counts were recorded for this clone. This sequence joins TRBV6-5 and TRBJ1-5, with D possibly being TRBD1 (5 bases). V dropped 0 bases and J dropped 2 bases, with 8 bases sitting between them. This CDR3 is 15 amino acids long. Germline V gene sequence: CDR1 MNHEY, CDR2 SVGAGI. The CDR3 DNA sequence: TGTGCCAGCAGTTACTCGGTACAGGGCAATCAGCCCCAGCATTTT. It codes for CASSYSVQGNQPQHF.

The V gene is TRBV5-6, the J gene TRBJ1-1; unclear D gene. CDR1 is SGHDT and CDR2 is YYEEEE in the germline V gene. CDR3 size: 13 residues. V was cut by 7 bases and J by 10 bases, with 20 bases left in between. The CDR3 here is CASAGQARSRAFF. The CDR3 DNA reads TGTGCCAGCGCGGGCCAGGCCCGGTCGCGAGCTTTCTTT.

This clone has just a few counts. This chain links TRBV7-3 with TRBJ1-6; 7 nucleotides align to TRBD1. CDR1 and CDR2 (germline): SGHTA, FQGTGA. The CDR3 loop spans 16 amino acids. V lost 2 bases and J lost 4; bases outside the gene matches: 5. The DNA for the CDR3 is TGTGCCAGCAGCTTATACGCAGGGGGATATAATTCACCCCTCCACTTT. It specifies CASSLYAGGYNSPLHF.

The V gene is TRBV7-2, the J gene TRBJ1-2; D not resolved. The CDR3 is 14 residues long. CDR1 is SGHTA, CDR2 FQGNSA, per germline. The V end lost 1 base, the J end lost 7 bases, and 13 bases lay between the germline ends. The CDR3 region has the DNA TGTGCCAGCAGCTTAGGCCCCCCCCCGGGTGGCTACACCTTC. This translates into CASSLGPPPGGYTF. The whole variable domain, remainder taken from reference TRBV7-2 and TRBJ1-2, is GAGVSQSPSNKVTEKGKDVELRCDPISGHTALYWYRQSLGQGLEFLIYFQGNSAPDKSGLPSDRFSAERTGGSVSTLTIQRTQQEDSAVYLCASSLGPPPGGYTFGSGTRLTVV.

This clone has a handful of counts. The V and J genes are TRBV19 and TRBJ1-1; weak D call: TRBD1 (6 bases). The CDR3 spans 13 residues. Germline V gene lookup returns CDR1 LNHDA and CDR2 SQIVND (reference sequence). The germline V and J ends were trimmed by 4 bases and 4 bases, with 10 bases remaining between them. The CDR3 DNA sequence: TGTGCCAGTAGTACTGCAGGGGTCACTGAAGCTTTCTTT. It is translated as CASSTAGVTEAFF.

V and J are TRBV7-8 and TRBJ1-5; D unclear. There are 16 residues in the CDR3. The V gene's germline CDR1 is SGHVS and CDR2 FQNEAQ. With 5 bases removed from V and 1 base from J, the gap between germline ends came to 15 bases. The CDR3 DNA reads TGTGCCAGCAGCCCCCGTCCGGGGAGCAGCAATCAGCCCCAGCATTTT. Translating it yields CASSPRPGSSNQPQHF.

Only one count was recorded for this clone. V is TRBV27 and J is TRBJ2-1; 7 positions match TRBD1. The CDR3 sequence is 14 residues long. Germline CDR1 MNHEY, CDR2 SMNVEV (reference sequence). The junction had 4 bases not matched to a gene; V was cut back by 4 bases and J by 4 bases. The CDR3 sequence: CASSSGTEYNEQFF. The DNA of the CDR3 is TGTGCCAGCAGTTCCGGGACAGAATACAATGAGCAGTTCTTC.

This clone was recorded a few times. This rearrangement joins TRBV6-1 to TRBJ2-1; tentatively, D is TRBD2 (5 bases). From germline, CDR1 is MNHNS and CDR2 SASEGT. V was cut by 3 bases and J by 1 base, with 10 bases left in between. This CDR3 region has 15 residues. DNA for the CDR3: TGTGCCAGCAGTGACGGGGATTCGTCCTACAATGAGCAGTTCTTC. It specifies CASSDGDSSYNEQFF.

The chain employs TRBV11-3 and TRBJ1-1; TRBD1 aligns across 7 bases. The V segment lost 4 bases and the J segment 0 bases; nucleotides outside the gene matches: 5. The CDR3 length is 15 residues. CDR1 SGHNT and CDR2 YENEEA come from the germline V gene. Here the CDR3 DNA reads TGTGCCAGCAGCTGGGGCACAGGGGTGAACACTGAAGCTTTCTTT. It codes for CASSWGTGVNTEAFF.

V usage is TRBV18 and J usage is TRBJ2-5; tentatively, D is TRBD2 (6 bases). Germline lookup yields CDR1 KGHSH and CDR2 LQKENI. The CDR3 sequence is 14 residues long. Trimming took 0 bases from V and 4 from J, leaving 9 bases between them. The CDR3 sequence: CASSPPGLGETQYF. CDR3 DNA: TGTGCCAGCTCACCACCGGGACTGGGAGAGACCCAGTACTTC.

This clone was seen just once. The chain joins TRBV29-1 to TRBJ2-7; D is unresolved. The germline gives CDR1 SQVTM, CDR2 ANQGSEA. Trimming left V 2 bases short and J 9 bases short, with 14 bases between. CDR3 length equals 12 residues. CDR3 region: CSVEWPGGGQYF. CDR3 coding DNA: TGCAGCGTTGAATGGCCGGGTGGTGGGCAGTACTTC.

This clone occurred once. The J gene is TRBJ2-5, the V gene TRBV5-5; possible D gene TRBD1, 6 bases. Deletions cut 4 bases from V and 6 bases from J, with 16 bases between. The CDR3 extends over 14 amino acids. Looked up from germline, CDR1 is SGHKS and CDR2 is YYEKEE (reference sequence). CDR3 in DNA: TGTGCCAGCAGCCCCCAGGGGTGGGAGAAGACCCAGTACTTC. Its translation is CASSPQGWEKTQYF.

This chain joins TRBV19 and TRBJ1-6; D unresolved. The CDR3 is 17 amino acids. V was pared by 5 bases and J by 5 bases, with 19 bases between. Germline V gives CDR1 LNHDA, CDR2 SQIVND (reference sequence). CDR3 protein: CASSALGRQANNSPLHF. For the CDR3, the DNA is TGTGCCAGTAGTGCCCTTGGTCGTCAGGCTAATAATTCACCCCTCCACTTT.

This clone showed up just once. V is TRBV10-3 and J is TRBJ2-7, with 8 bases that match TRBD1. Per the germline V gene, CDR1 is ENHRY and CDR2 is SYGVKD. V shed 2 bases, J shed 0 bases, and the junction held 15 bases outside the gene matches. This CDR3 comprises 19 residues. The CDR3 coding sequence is TGTGCCATCAGTGAGAAGGGGTTCGGGACAGGTGGGATCTCCTACGAGCAGTACTTC. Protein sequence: CAISEKGFGTGGISYEQYF.

In nucleotides, the CDR3 is TGTGCCAGCAGTAGGGACAGGGGACGGGATCAGCCCCAGCATTTT. Amino acid sequence: CASSRDRGRDQPQHF. This rearrangement joins TRBV2 to TRBJ1-5; the match to TRBD1 covers 10 bases. The junction had 6 bases not matched to a gene; V was cut back by 5 bases and J by 5 bases. This CDR3 has 15 amino acids. Germline V gene data show CDR1 as SNHLY and CDR2 as FYNNEI.

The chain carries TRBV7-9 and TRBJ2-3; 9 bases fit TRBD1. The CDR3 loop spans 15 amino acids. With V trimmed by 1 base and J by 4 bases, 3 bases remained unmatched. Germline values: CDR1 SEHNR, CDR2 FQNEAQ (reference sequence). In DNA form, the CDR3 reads TGTGCCAGCAGCTTAGGAACAGGGGGCCCAGATACGCAGTATTTT. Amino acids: CASSLGTGGPDTQYF.

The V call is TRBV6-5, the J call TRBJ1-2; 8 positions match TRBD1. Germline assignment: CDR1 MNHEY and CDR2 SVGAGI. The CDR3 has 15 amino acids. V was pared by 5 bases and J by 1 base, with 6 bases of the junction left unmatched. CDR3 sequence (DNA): TGTGCCAGCAGTCGACAGGGGAAGTATAACTATGGCTACACCTTC. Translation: CASSRQGKYNYGYTF.

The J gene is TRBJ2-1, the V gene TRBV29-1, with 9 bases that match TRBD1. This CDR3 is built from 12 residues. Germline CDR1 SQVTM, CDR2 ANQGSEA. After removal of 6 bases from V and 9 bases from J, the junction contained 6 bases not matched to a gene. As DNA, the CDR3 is TGCAGCGTCTACAGGGGGCTCGGTGAGCAGTTCTTC. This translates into CSVYRGLGEQFF.